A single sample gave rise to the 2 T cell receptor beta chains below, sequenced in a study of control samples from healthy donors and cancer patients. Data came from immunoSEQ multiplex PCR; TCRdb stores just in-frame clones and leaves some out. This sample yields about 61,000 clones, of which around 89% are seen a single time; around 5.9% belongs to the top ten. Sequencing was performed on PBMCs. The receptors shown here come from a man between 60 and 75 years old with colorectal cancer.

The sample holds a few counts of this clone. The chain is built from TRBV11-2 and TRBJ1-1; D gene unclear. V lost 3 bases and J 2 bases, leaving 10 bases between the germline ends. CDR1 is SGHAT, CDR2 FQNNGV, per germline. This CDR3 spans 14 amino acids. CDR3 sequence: CASSLSPGNTEAFF. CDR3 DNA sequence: TGTGCCAGCAGCTTGAGCCCAGGTAACACTGAAGCTTTCTTT.

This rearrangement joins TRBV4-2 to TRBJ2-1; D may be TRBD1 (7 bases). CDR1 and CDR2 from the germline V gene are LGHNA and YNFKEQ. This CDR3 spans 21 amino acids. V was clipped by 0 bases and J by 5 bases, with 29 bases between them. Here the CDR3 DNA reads TGTGCCAGCAGCCAAGATACCCAGGGGGGCTCGACTGCTCGGCCAGACAATGAGCAGTTCTTC. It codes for CASSQDTQGGSTARPDNEQFF.